The 23 T cell receptor beta chains below come from one sample, sequenced in a study of beta chain features in type 1 diabetes. Findings and limits, study-wide: All four CD4+ subsets from Type 1 diabetes patients carried moderately but significantly shorter TCRB CDR3s.

Expressed TCRB transcripts were sequenced because the entire RNA isolate underwent reverse transcription. The repertoire was sequenced with immunoSEQ multiplex PCR; TCRdb's copy has only in-frame clones and lacks some. Found here are about 270,000 clones, around 15% of them singletons; the top ten hold 0.015% to 0.02%. What these receptors recognize is not known. Sequencing was done on a sample of naive CD4+ T cells from blood. The receptors originated from a young man with type 1 diabetes.

The chain links TRBV19 to TRBJ1-2; TRBD1 matches at 8 bases. The germline V gene has CDR1 LNHDA and CDR2 SQIVND (reference sequence). V dropped 5 bases and J dropped 3; count of bases not matched to a gene: 8. The CDR3 has 15 amino acids. The CDR3 nucleotides are TGTGCCAGTAGTTCTCCGTCGACAGGGGACTATGGCTACACCTTC. The encoded protein is CASSSPSTGDYGYTF.

In its sample, this clone was seen a few times. The gene calls are TRBV7-2 and TRBJ1-2, with D tentatively TRBD1 (5 bases). The CDR3 has 13 amino acids. Germline CDR1 reads SGHTA; CDR2 reads FQGNSA. Trimming removed 5 bases at V and 4 bases at J, with 11 bases between. Written as DNA, the CDR3 is TGTGCCAGCAGCCCCGGGGGGGGCTATGGCTACACCTTC. Its protein is CASSPGGGYGYTF.

V is TRBV7-8 and J is TRBJ2-5, with D tentatively TRBD2 (6 bases). Germline-derived CDR1 and CDR2 are SGHVS and FQNEAQ. This CDR3 comprises 16 residues. V dropped 1 base and J dropped 5 bases, with 17 bases sitting between them. The chain's CDR3 is CASSLGGGSGRETQYF. The CDR3 nucleotides read TGTGCCAGCAGCTTAGGTGGAGGGTCGGGGAGGGAGACCCAGTACTTC.

This clone was seen a handful of times. The gene calls are TRBV15 and TRBJ1-1; D not certain. V lost 5 bases to trimming and J lost 1 base, with 8 bases between them. The germline gives CDR1 LNHNV, CDR2 YYDKDF (reference sequence). The CDR3 length is 13 residues. This CDR3 is CATSQNGNTEAFF. In DNA, the CDR3 is TGTGCCACCAGCCAAAACGGGAACACTGAAGCTTTCTTT.

The rearrangement uses TRBV7-9 and TRBJ1-1; TRBD1 is a possible D gene (5 bases). Trimming shortened V by 1 base and J by 1 base, and 10 bases separated the two germline ends. The CDR3 consists of 15 residues. Germline CDR1 and CDR2: SEHNR and FQNEAQ (reference sequence). The chain's CDR3 is CASSLEGSWNTEAFF. CDR3 DNA sequence: TGTGCCAGCAGCTTAGAGGGGTCCTGGAACACTGAAGCTTTCTTT.

This clone was counted between two and nine times. The chain uses TRBV19 and TRBJ2-7, with D possibly being TRBD1 (5 bases). The CDR3 extends over 16 amino acids. Between the trimmed V and J ends, which lost 3 bases and 5 bases, there was a span of 20 bases. The germline V gene encodes CDR1 LNHDA and CDR2 SQIVND (reference sequence). The CDR3 DNA sequence: TGTGCCAGTAGTATCCAAAGCGCGACAGCGTCCCACGAGCAGTACTTC. Translated, it gives CASSIQSATASHEQYF.

This clone was counted only a few times. This chain connects TRBV7-9 to TRBJ2-5; tentative D call: TRBD1 (6 bases). The CDR3 sequence is 17 residues long. V was clipped by 1 base and J by 5 bases, with 20 bases between them. Per the germline V gene, CDR1 is SEHNR and CDR2 is FQNEAQ (reference sequence). Here the CDR3 reads CASSLGPRGSSVETQYF. The CDR3 coding sequence is TGTGCCAGCAGCTTAGGGCCGAGGGGGAGCAGTGTGGAGACCCAGTACTTC.

The chain uses TRBV28 and TRBJ2-3; a weak D match, TRBD2 (5 bases). The V gene lost 5 bases and the J gene lost 2 bases, with 14 bases spanning the gap. Looked up from germline, CDR1 is MDHEN and CDR2 is SYDVKM. The CDR3 is 15 amino acids. CDR3 loop: CASSPSTRDTDTQYF. CDR3 nucleotide sequence: TGTGCCAGCAGTCCCTCAACTAGGGACACAGATACGCAGTATTTT.

The CDR3 DNA follows: TGTGCCAGCAGTTTAAGGGGGACCACAGATACGCAGTATTTT. Translating it yields CASSLRGTTDTQYF. The chain links TRBV27 to TRBJ2-3; D may be TRBD1 (6 bases). Germline V gene data show CDR1 as MNHEY and CDR2 as SMNVEV (reference sequence). The CDR3 covers 14 residues. Trimming shortened V by 2 bases and J by 2 bases, and 8 bases separated the two germline ends.

The chain has TRBV28 and TRBJ2-5; 8 bases line up with TRBD2. This CDR3 comprises 16 residues. V lost 6 bases to trimming and J lost 5 bases; unmatched junction nucleotides: 14. Germline-derived CDR1 and CDR2 are MDHEN and SYDVKM. The CDR3 DNA reads TGTGCCAGCAGCCAATCAGGAGGACTAGCCCGCGAGACCCAGTACTTC. It encodes CASSQSGGLARETQYF.

This clone was picked up a small number of times. This rearrangement joins TRBV11-2 to TRBJ2-1, with a possible D match to TRBD1 (5 bases). Trimming pared 2 bases from V and 10 bases from J, leaving 9 bases between. Per germline, CDR1 SGHAT and CDR2 FQNNGV. This CDR3 is 12 amino acids long. DNA for the CDR3: TGTGCCAGCAGCTTAAGGGGTAGCGAGCAGTTCTTC. The encoded protein is CASSLRGSEQFF.

This clone was found a few times. The rearrangement joins TRBV13 to TRBJ1-2; D may be TRBD1 (6 bases). This CDR3 spans 14 amino acids. V was cut by 3 bases and J by 2 bases, with 10 bases left in between. The germline CDR1 and CDR2 sequences are PRHDT and FYEKMQ (reference sequence). This CDR3 reads CASSFRGGNYGYTF. The CDR3 DNA reads as TGTGCCAGCAGCTTCAGGGGAGGGAACTATGGCTACACCTTC. Supplemented by reference TRBV13 and TRBJ1-2, the full variable domain reads AAGVIQSPRHLIKEKRETATLKCYPIPRHDTVYWYQQGPGQDPQFLISFYEKMQSDKGSIPDRFSAQQFSDYHSELNMSSLELGDSALYFCASSFRGGNYGYTFGSGTRLTVV.

The rearrangement links TRBV7-2 to TRBJ2-3, with no clear D. Germline CDR1 and CDR2: SGHTA and FQGNSA. V lost 5 bases, J lost 0 bases, and 6 bases lay in between. The CDR3 has 13 residues. The CDR3 DNA reads TGTGCCAGCAGCACCACTAGCACAGATACGCAGTATTTT. This codes for CASSTTSTDTQYF.

This clone occurred a few times. The J gene is TRBJ2-7, the V gene TRBV6-6; TRBD1 agrees at 7 bases. This CDR3 region has 16 residues. V lost 0 bases, J lost 2 bases, and 7 bases stayed unmatched. Germline values: CDR1 MNHNY, CDR2 SVGAGI (reference sequence). The CDR3 protein is CASSYSGTDTTYEQYF. The CDR3 DNA is TGTGCCAGCAGTTACTCGGGGACAGACACCACCTACGAGCAGTACTTC.

The CDR3 here is CASSPNSGSTDTQYF. CDR3 nucleotides: TGTGCCAGCTCACCAAATTCGGGGAGCACAGATACGCAGTATTTT. The rearrangement links TRBV18 to TRBJ2-3; maybe TRBD2 (5 bases). CDR3 size: 15 residues. Trimming removed 2 bases from V and 0 bases from J, with 9 bases in between. Germline V gene sequence: CDR1 KGHSH, CDR2 LQKENI.

The genes are TRBV6-5 and TRBJ1-1, with unresolved D. The CDR3 contains 13 residues. Looked up from germline, CDR1 is MNHEY and CDR2 is SVGAGI. Trimming pared 6 bases from V and 0 bases from J, leaving 8 bases between. The CDR3 sequence: CASSLEMNTEAFF. The CDR3 bases are TGTGCCAGCAGCCTTGAGATGAACACTGAAGCTTTCTTT.

The table lists this clone with a few counts. This chain connects TRBV28 to TRBJ1-1, with 7 positions matching TRBD1. CDR1 MDHEN and CDR2 SYDVKM come from the germline V gene. This CDR3 contains 12 residues. The ends lost 6 bases at V and 11 bases at J; junction bases unmatched: 9. The CDR3 protein is CASSLDRVRAFF. CDR3 in DNA: TGTGCCAGCAGCCTCGACAGGGTACGGGCTTTCTTT.

This chain connects TRBV4-2 to TRBJ2-2; 9 bases align to TRBD2. Germline CDR1 reads LGHNA; CDR2 reads YNFKEQ. V was pared by 3 bases and J by 6 bases, with 5 bases of the junction left unmatched. CDR3 size: 15 residues. CDR3 loop: CASSQSGGRAGELFF. CDR3 coding DNA: TGTGCCAGCAGCCAGTCTGGCGGGAGGGCCGGGGAGCTGTTTTTT.

This clone was seen a few times. V is TRBV28 and J is TRBJ2-5; the D is unclear. CDR1 is MDHEN, CDR2 SYDVKM, per germline. V gave up 0 bases and J gave up 11 bases, with 13 bases separating them. This CDR3 comprises 13 residues. CDR3 DNA sequence: TGTGCCAGCAGTTTATGGACCCCCCGAGGACAGTACTTC. Encoded protein: CASSLWTPRGQYF.

The rearrangement links TRBV20-1 to TRBJ2-5; D gene ambiguous. V lost 4 bases and J lost 0, with 3 bases in between. The CDR3 sequence is 11 residues long. Germline loops: CDR1 DFQATT, CDR2 SNEGSKA (reference sequence). The chain's CDR3 is CSAINQETQYF. The CDR3 coding sequence is TGCAGTGCTATAAACCAAGAGACCCAGTACTTC.

This clone was observed a few times. The chain uses TRBV7-9 and TRBJ1-5; D perhaps matches TRBD1 (6 bases). The length of the CDR3 is 15 residues. Germline assignment: CDR1 SEHNR and CDR2 FQNEAQ (reference sequence). V was pared by 1 base and J by 4 bases, with 11 bases between. In DNA form, the CDR3 reads TGTGCCAGCAGCTTAGGGGACACATCAAATCAGCCCCAGCATTTT. Encoded protein: CASSLGDTSNQPQHF.

The chain is built from TRBV6-6 and TRBJ1-3; TRBD1 might be the D (6 bases). V lost 5 bases, J lost 4 bases, and 12 bases lay in between. The CDR3 is 14 residues long. Germline CDR1 and CDR2: MNHNY and SVGAGI (reference sequence). CDR3 DNA: TGTGCCAGCAGTATGGACAGATACGGAAACACCATATATTTT. This encodes CASSMDRYGNTIYF.

The chain employs TRBV28 and TRBJ2-5; D perhaps matches TRBD2 (5 bases). The CDR3 has 13 amino acids. With 2 bases removed from V and 7 bases from J, the gap between germline ends came to 11 bases. CDR1 is MDHEN, CDR2 SYDVKM, per germline. CDR3 sequence (DNA): TGTGCCAGCAGTTTAAGTCGGGAAGGGACCCAGTACTTC. Its protein product is CASSLSREGTQYF.